This T cell receptor (beta chain) was sequenced in a study of T cells in Graves' hyperthyroidism and ophthalmopathy. About the study: Peripheral blood was collected at initial diagnosis, before any treatment.

This clonotype came up a few times. Its antigen is undetermined. Study-wide points: In the blood, most expanded thyroid clonotypes above 0.001 appeared as well.

Germline V gives CDR1 ENHRY, CDR2 SYGVKD. Trimming stripped 6 bases from V and 5 bases from J, with 17 bases between. CDR3 size: 14 residues. RNA transcripts provided the source from which TCR beta CDR3 regions were amplified. The HTBI set primed first-round TCR CDR3 RT-PCR. TCRdb reprocessed the multiplex PCR reads via MiXCR and lists one record per CDR3 protein. The sample yields around 700,000 distinct CDR3 sequences, 30% to 40% seen once. Diagnosing involved the use of clinical symptoms, serum thyroxine and TRAb, thyroid ultrasound and orbital computed tomography. The clonotype was recovered from a woman aged 40 to 50 with Graves' hyperthyroidism. J is TRBJ2-7 and V is TRBV10-3, with unresolved D. Sequencing input: blood. The CDR3 protein is CAIRDLIGRHEQYF. The CDR3 nucleotides are TGTGCCATCAGGGATTTAATAGGGCGACACGAGCAGTACTTC.